This T cell receptor beta chain was sequenced during a study of blood T cell repertoires in COVID-19. Overall study context: Material from acute and convalescent COVID-19 was sourced from the United States, Italy and Spain. Sample material is recorded as cDNA or gDNA derived from T cells, B-cell-depleted T cells, or PBMCs.

In the authors' methods: Researchers report that nucleated cell counts were estimated from reference gene primer amplification. Generated by immunoSEQ multiplex PCR, the TCRdb table keeps only in-frame clones and is missing some. V, J and clone size derive from that table, while D and trimming were established from the DNA sequence. The table shows roughly 230,000 clones, with roughly nine tenths occurring only once. The sequence came from a man between 65 and 80 years old with acute or convalescent COVID-19. The sample consisted of peripheral blood.

The CDR3 region has the DNA TGTGCCAGCAGCTTTTCCGGGGAGACCCAGTACTTC. It yields the protein CASSFSGETQYF. V usage is TRBV7-9 and J usage is TRBJ2-5; D not resolved. Germline V gene data show CDR1 as SEHNR and CDR2 as FQNEAQ (reference sequence). Trimming removed 3 bases at V and 5 bases at J, with 7 bases between. The CDR3 length is 12 residues. Looking up the rest from reference TRBV7-9 and TRBJ2-5 gives the full variable domain: DTGVSQNPRHKITKRGQNVTFRCDPISEHNRLYWYRQTLGQGPEFLTYFQNEAQLEKSRLLSDRFSAERPKGSFSTLEIQRTEQGDSAMYLCASSFSGETQYFGPGTRLLVL.